This entry is about one T cell receptor (beta chain). This clonotype was found many times. It has no known antigen specificity. No clone much larger than this one lies a single base away; base qualities are absent. This specimen comes from a study of T-cell reconstitution after alpha-beta-depleted transplantation in children listed by TCRdb under 2016. For the wider study: T-cell immune reconstitution after TCRalphabeta/CD19-depleted allogeneic hematopoietic cell transplantation in children was quantitatively tracked in the study by means of TCR repertoire profiling. The full study reports these points: In some patients, the high TCRbeta diversity seen at day 60 was put down to recipient T cells and intrathymic progenitors that had survived conditioning. Hyperexpanded clone frequencies declined over subsequent months; after one year, T-cell counts and TCRbeta diversity were mostly attributed to newly produced T cells. The apparently early alphabetaT-cell count recovery about two months after transplant was reportedly dependent on only several hundred rapidly expanded clones derived from non-depleted graft cells.

Library construction relied on PCR. Sequencing took place on an Illumina HiSeq 2500. Molecular barcoding was employed in the preparation of TCR libraries, with unique molecular identifiers being used to normalize TCRbeta repertoire quantification. TCRdb reprocessing: public reads trimmed at Q25 with fastp, clones called with MiXCR, in-frame beta chains kept. Rows are unified per CDR3 protein, each entry keeping the most common DNA and genes. In this sample the table shows 100,000 or so distinct CDR3 sequences, approximately 8% of which occur a single time. Jointly, the top ten make up around 15% of the sample. Interpreted using the paper, the treatment or condition label stands for: allogeneic hematopoietic cell transplantation with graft depleted of TCRalphabeta T cells and CD19 B cells. The children who served as transplant recipients had been given grafts of TCRalphabeta/CD19-depleted allogeneic hematopoietic cells.

This TCR derives from a boy under 10 years old with acute lymphoblastic leukemia, due to receive a stem cell transplant. Sequencing used PBMCs, obtained before TCRalphabeta/CD19-depleted stem cell transplant.

CDR3 reads: CASSQLGTPEQYF. In nucleotide form, the sequence is TGTGCCAGCAGCCAACTCGGGACTCCCGAGCAGTACTTC. The rearranged segments are TRBV3-1 and TRBJ2-7, and TRBD2 may be the D gene, going by 6 matching bases. The CDR3 runs 13 residues from the cysteine to the phenylalanine. The CDR3 DNA has 39 bases and is translated from base 1. V is clipped by 2 bases and J by 6 bases, and the sequence between their germline boundaries is 11 bases long. The CDR1 and CDR2 encoded by the germline V gene (reference sequence) are LGHDT and YNNKEL.